The 31 T cell receptor beta chains given below trace back to one sample, sequenced in a study of Graves' ophthalmopathy and Graves' hyperthyroidism. The study amplified TCR beta CDR3 regions using RNA transcripts. Second-round multiplex PCR followed a first-round RT-PCR using HTBI primers. One entry per CDR3 protein results from TCRdb running MiXCR on the multiplex PCR reads. The sample consists of some 1.1 million distinct CDR3 sequences, about 40% of them appearing once. The sample consisted of peripheral blood or thyroid tissue (not recorded which). These receptors all come from an adult man with Graves' hyperthyroidism.

This clonotype was seen a single time. The gene calls are TRBV20-1 and TRBJ1-2, with D unclear. The CDR3 is 11 residues long. Trimming took off 5 bases at V and 4 bases at J, with 8 bases between the two ends. Germline V gene sequence: CDR1 DFQATT, CDR2 SNEGSKA (reference sequence). CDR3 protein: CSAADGYGYTF. CDR3 bases: TGCAGTGCTGCGGACGGCTATGGCTACACCTTC.

This clonotype was seen at least ten times. The rearrangement joins TRBV2 to TRBJ2-2; possibly TRBD1 for D (5 bases). The CDR3 length is 13 residues. V lost 4 bases, J lost 5 bases, and 8 bases lay in between. Germline V gene data show CDR1 as SNHLY and CDR2 as FYNNEI. CDR3 nucleotide sequence: TGTGCCAGCAGTGCCGCAGGGACCGGGGAGCTGTTTTTT. Its translation is CASSAAGTGELFF.

This clonotype has a single count. V is TRBV29-1 and J is TRBJ2-2; 9 bases map to TRBD1. The CDR3 totals 14 residues. After removal of 7 bases from V and 5 bases from J, the junction contained 8 bases not matched to a gene. Germline loops: CDR1 SQVTM, CDR2 ANQGSEA. The CDR3 coding sequence is TGCAGCGCGGGGACAGGGACAAGAACCGGGGAGCTGTTTTTT. Its translation: CSAGTGTRTGELFF.

The chain employs TRBV25-1 and TRBJ2-3, with 9 bases identical to TRBD2. This CDR3 has 15 amino acids. Germline V gene lookup returns CDR1 MGHDK and CDR2 SYGVNS. The junction had 10 bases not matched to a gene; V was cut back by 7 bases and J by 5 bases. The CDR3 region has the DNA TGTGCCAGCAATAGCGGGAGAACCAAAGGAGATACGCAGTATTTT. Translating gives CASNSGRTKGDTQYF.

This clonotype was seen ten or more times. The chain couples TRBV7-2 to TRBJ1-2; 12 nucleotides match TRBD1. The germline CDR1 and CDR2 sequences are SGHTA and FQGNSA. The ends lost 1 base at V and 7 bases at J; junction bases unmatched: 1. There are 14 residues in the CDR3. For the CDR3, the DNA is TGTGCCAGCAGCTTAGGGGGACAGGGGGCTGGCTACACCTTC. Amino acids: CASSLGGQGAGYTF.

Many counts were recorded for this clonotype. This chain joins TRBV10-3 and TRBJ2-7; D gene ambiguous. There are 17 residues in the CDR3. Looked up from germline, CDR1 is ENHRY and CDR2 is SYGVKD. V was clipped by 0 bases and J by 4 bases, with 19 bases between them. The DNA for the CDR3 is TGTGCCATCAGTGAGTCGACGGTTCTGCTAGATAGGTACGAGCAGTACTTC. Its translation: CAISESTVLLDRYEQYF.

This clonotype was observed many times. The chain has TRBV29-1 and TRBJ1-5; D remains ambiguous. CDR3 length: 15 amino acids. V lost 0 bases and J 5 bases, leaving 14 bases between the germline ends. The V gene's germline CDR1 is SQVTM and CDR2 ANQGSEA. This CDR3 is CSVEDADVGDQPQHF. The CDR3 coding sequence is TGCAGCGTTGAAGATGCGGATGTCGGCGATCAGCCCCAGCATTTT. The full variable domain, in which reference TRBV29-1 and TRBJ1-5 provide the parts outside the CDR3, is SAVISQKPSRDICQRGTSLTIQCQVDSQVTMMFWYRQQPGQSLTLIATANQGSEATYESGFVIDKFPISRPNLTFSTLTVSNMSPEDSSIYLCSVEDADVGDQPQHFGDGTRLSIL.

Worth noting for this clonotype: A much larger clone differs from this one at a single base, so this may be a read error. This chain's CDR3 is CASIPPGEVYAQYF. CDR3 nucleotide sequence: TGTGCCAGCATCCCACCAGGGGAGGTTTACGCGCAGTACTTC. V and J are TRBV7-9 and TRBJ2-7; D could derive from TRBD1 or TRBD2 (6 bases each). The CDR3 loop spans 14 amino acids. The V gene's germline CDR1 is SEHNR and CDR2 FQNEAQ (reference sequence).

This clonotype has a count of ten or more. The chain combines TRBV9 with TRBJ2-7; 7 bases fit TRBD2. The V gene's germline CDR1 is SGDLS and CDR2 YYNGEE. The CDR3 sequence is 14 residues long. The V segment lost 2 bases and the J segment 4 bases; nucleotides outside the gene matches: 6. The CDR3 protein is CASSVRGGGYEQYF. CDR3 in DNA: TGTGCCAGCAGCGTTCGGGGCGGGGGATACGAGCAGTACTTC.

The sample holds many counts of this clonotype. The DNA for the CDR3 is TGCGCCAGCAGCCAAGATGGGGGGAGGCAGCCCCAGCATTTT. It yields the protein CASSQDGGRQPQHF. This chain connects TRBV4-3 to TRBJ1-5, with TRBD1 as a possible D gene (5 bases). The CDR3 consists of 14 residues. Per the germline V gene, CDR1 is LGHNA and CDR2 is YSLEER. Between the trimmed V and J ends, which lost 0 bases and 7 bases, there was a span of 10 bases.

This clonotype occurred many times. The chain employs TRBV7-9 and TRBJ2-7; no clear D gene. The germline gives CDR1 SEHNR, CDR2 FQNEAQ (reference sequence). The CDR3 runs to 12 residues. Deletions cut 4 bases from V and 7 bases from J, with 11 bases between. CDR3 sequence: CASSSNSWEQYF. CDR3 DNA: TGTGCCAGCAGCTCCAACAGCTGGGAGCAGTACTTC. The variable domain in full, with the rest retrieved from reference TRBV7-9 and TRBJ2-7, is DTGVSQNPRHKITKRGQNVTFRCDPISEHNRLYWYRQTLGQGPEFLTYFQNEAQLEKSRLLSDRFSAERPKGSFSTLEIQRTEQGDSAMYLCASSSNSWEQYFGPGTRLTVT.

A few counts support this clonotype. The chain employs TRBV15 and TRBJ2-7; maybe TRBD2 (5 bases). Germline V CDR1 and CDR2: LNHNV, YYDKDF (reference sequence). The length of the CDR3 is 13 residues. With 9 bases removed from V and 2 bases from J, the gap between germline ends came to 14 bases. The DNA of the CDR3 is TGTGCCACTAGTAGGACTCTAACCTACGAGCAGTACTTC. This codes for CATSRTLTYEQYF.

As for this clonotype: The junction departs from the called germline gene at one end, perhaps through a read error. The rearrangement joins TRBV7-8 to TRBJ1-1, with 8 bases that match TRBD1. The CDR3 is made up of 15 amino acids. CDR1 is SGHVS, CDR2 FQNEAQ, per germline. CDR3 coding DNA: TGTACCAGCAGCGAGGGGGACAGGTCGAACACTGAAGCTTTCTTT. Translated: CTSSEGDRSNTEAFF.

The chain has TRBV15 and TRBJ1-3; D gene unclear. Germline-derived CDR1 and CDR2 are LNHNV and YYDKDF (reference sequence). The germline V and J ends were trimmed by 1 base and 1 base, with 5 bases remaining between them. This CDR3 has 14 residues. As DNA, the CDR3 is TGTGCCACCAGCAGAGTGGGGTCTGGAAACACCATATATTTT. It encodes CATSRVGSGNTIYF.

This clonotype showed up many times. This sequence may be a read error, since a much larger clone differs from it by one base. The rearrangement uses TRBV7-9 and TRBJ2-2, with D possibly TRBD1 on 6 matching bases. V was cut by 1 base and J by 0 bases, with 6 bases left in between. The CDR3 spans 15 residues. Per the germline V gene, CDR1 is SEHNR and CDR2 is FQNEAQ (reference sequence). The CDR3 reads CASSLEGANTGELFF. CDR3 DNA: TGTGCCAGCAGCTTAGAGGGGGCGAACACCGGGGAGCTGTTTTTT.

CDR3 nucleotides: TGTGCCAGCAGCACCGGGACTAGCGGGGGGTCGGACCAAGAGCAGTACTTC. This gives the protein CASSTGTSGGSDQEQYF. V gene TRBV7-6 combines with J gene TRBJ2-7, with TRBD2 matching over 15 bases. CDR1 and CDR2 (germline): SGHVS, FNYEAQ. This CDR3 is 17 amino acids long. J lost 7 bases, V lost 5 bases, and 12 bases had no gene match.

The sample holds one count of this clonotype. V is TRBV7-9 and J is TRBJ2-7, with 9 bases fitting TRBD2. Germline assignment: CDR1 SEHNR and CDR2 FQNEAQ (reference sequence). The ends lost 6 bases at V and 5 bases at J; junction bases unmatched: 14. The CDR3 is made up of 16 amino acids. This chain's CDR3 is CASSSTLSGRVHEQYF. CDR3 bases: TGTGCCAGCAGTTCGACCCTTAGCGGGAGAGTCCACGAGCAGTACTTC.

This clonotype was detected ten times or more. The chain uses TRBV19 and TRBJ2-7; TRBD2 might be the D (7 bases). V lost 10 bases and J lost 2, with 15 bases in between. The CDR3 length is 13 residues. Germline CDR1 LNHDA, CDR2 SQIVND (reference sequence). The CDR3 region is CATSGGGAYEQYF. CDR3 in DNA: TGTGCCACCAGTGGGGGGGGCGCCTACGAGCAGTACTTC.

For this clonotype: A much larger clone lies one base from this, so it may be a read error. The chain has TRBV2 and TRBJ1-3; D is ambiguous. The CDR3 totals 17 residues. V was pared by 6 bases and J by 16 bases, with 34 bases between. The germline gives CDR1 SNHLY, CDR2 FYNNEI. The CDR3 sequence: CASRSLPGGSPVNTMYF. The CDR3 nucleotides are TGTGCCAGCAGGTCCCTCCCCGGAGGATCCCCAGTGAACACAATGTATTTT.

This clonotype was detected only a few times. This chain links TRBV10-3 with TRBJ1-1; D perhaps matches TRBD1 (5 bases). Germline lookup yields CDR1 ENHRY and CDR2 SYGVKD. V lost 10 bases and J 0 bases, leaving 12 bases between the germline ends. CDR3 length: 13 residues. The CDR3 DNA follows: TGTGCCACCTGCGACAGTATGAACACTGAAGCTTTCTTT. Protein sequence: CATCDSMNTEAFF.

This clonotype was seen once. The rearrangement joins TRBV6-2 or TRBV6-3 to TRBJ1-1, with D perhaps TRBD1 (6 bases). This CDR3 contains 15 residues. The V gene's germline CDR1 is MNHEY and CDR2 SVGEGT. V was cut by 7 bases and J by 0 bases, with 15 bases left in between. The CDR3 DNA reads TGTGCCAGCAATCCGGGGGCGCCCGTGAACACTGAAGCTTTCTTT. Translated, it gives CASNPGAPVNTEAFF.

Comment on this clonotype: At one boundary the junction diverges from the germline segment, which might be a read error. The chain joins TRBV10-3 to TRBJ1-1; the D gene is possibly TRBD1 (5 bases). The CDR3 covers 12 residues. Germline CDR1 is ENHRY and CDR2 is SYGVKD. In DNA form, the CDR3 reads TGTGCCGTCAGTGGGGGGGACACTGAAGCTTTCTTT. The encoded protein is CAVSGGDTEAFF.

This rearrangement joins TRBV29-1 to TRBJ2-7; tentatively, D is TRBD2 (5 bases). TRBJ2-1 matches the DNA end more closely, so the J call is doubtful. In germline, CDR1 is SQVTM, CDR2 ANQGSEA. CDR3 length: 12 amino acids. The CDR3 protein is CSARGGSHEQFF. CDR3 sequence (DNA): TGCAGCGCACGGGGTGGTTCTCATGAGCAGTTCTTC.

There are a few counts of this clonotype. The chain recombines TRBV2 with TRBJ2-5, with unresolved D. The CDR3 length is 12 residues. CDR1 and CDR2 (germline): SNHLY, FYNNEI. V lost 10 bases, J lost 3 bases, and 12 bases lay in between. CDR3 residues: CATQDGKETQYF. The CDR3 DNA follows: TGTGCCACTCAGGACGGCAAAGAGACCCAGTACTTC.

Only one count was recorded for this clonotype. The rearrangement links TRBV20-1 to TRBJ2-7, with 8 bases identical to TRBD1. Germline-derived CDR1 and CDR2 are DFQATT and SNEGSKA (reference sequence). The CDR3 has 14 amino acids. V lost 6 bases to trimming and J lost 3 bases; unmatched junction nucleotides: 10. The CDR3 sequence is CSARGLKNFYEQYF. As DNA, the CDR3 is TGCAGTGCCAGGGGGCTTAAAAATTTCTACGAGCAGTACTTC.

In its sample, this clonotype was seen many times. The gene calls are TRBV19 and TRBJ1-1, with D possibly TRBD1 on 6 matching bases. V was clipped by 6 bases and J by 5 bases, with 16 bases between them. Germline CDR1 LNHDA, CDR2 SQIVND (reference sequence). This CDR3 contains 14 residues. This chain's CDR3 is CASRPTGRGTEAFF. The DNA of the CDR3 is TGTGCCAGTAGACCTACAGGGAGGGGTACTGAAGCTTTCTTT.

This clonotype was counted many times. The chain joins TRBV5-5 to TRBJ2-5, with D possibly TRBD1 on 6 matching bases. The CDR3 spans 14 residues. V lost 2 bases and J 4 bases, leaving 12 bases between the germline ends. From germline, CDR1 is SGHKS and CDR2 YYEKEE (reference sequence). The CDR3 sequence: CASSFVTGRETQYF. The CDR3 region has the DNA TGTGCCAGCAGCTTCGTAACAGGGCGAGAGACCCAGTACTTC.

This clonotype occurred a few times. V and J are TRBV4-3 and TRBJ2-3; 9 nucleotides match TRBD2. The CDR3 loop spans 16 amino acids. The V segment lost 3 bases and the J segment 1 base; nucleotides outside the gene matches: 5. Germline CDR1 is LGHNA and CDR2 is YSLEER. CDR3 loop: CASSQRTSDGTDTQYF. CDR3 DNA sequence: TGCGCCAGCAGCCAGCGGACTAGCGACGGCACAGATACGCAGTATTTT.

This clonotype was detected ten times or more. The J gene is TRBJ2-2, the V gene TRBV5-4, with D possibly TRBD2 on 6 matching bases. With 0 bases removed from V and 5 bases from J, the gap between germline ends came to 11 bases. Germline V CDR1 and CDR2: SGHNT, YYREEE (reference sequence). The CDR3 consists of 15 residues. Here the CDR3 DNA reads TGTGCCAGCAGCTTGGCCGGTGCGGGAACCGGGGAGCTGTTTTTT. This sequence encodes CASSLAGAGTGELFF.

The rearrangement joins TRBV20-1 to TRBJ2-7; 8 positions agree with TRBD2. The CDR3 contains 15 residues. Germline loops: CDR1 DFQATT, CDR2 SNEGSKA (reference sequence). The V gene end was trimmed by 6 bases and the J gene end by 3 bases; junction bases not matched to a gene: 13. CDR3 bases: TGCAGTGCAAAAAAACCGGGACTAGTTGGCTACGAGCAGTACTTC. Translation gives CSAKKPGLVGYEQYF.

In the case of this clonotype: A read error may explain this, as a much larger clone is one base away. The rearrangement joins TRBV4-1 to TRBJ2-5; D remains ambiguous. The CDR3 sequence is 16 residues long. Per the germline V gene, CDR1 is MGHRA and CDR2 is YSYEKL. CDR3 DNA sequence: TGCGCCAGCTGCCAGGAAGACACCCAACCATTGGAGACCCAGTACTTC. Translating gives CASCQEDTQPLETQYF.